This TCR beta chain derives from a study of CD8+ T cells in alopecia areata. Study details: Those patients who were treated received oral tofacitinib, which was given at 5 to 10 mg twice daily for moderate-to-severe alopecia areata. Overall study findings and caveats: Patients shared TCRs less clearly than mice did, possibly owing to HLA.

The germline V gene encodes CDR1 MDHEN and CDR2 SYDVKM. The CDR3 loop spans 14 amino acids. V shed 10 bases and J 0 bases; nucleotides not matched to a gene: 5. Peripheral blood samples and lesional scalp punch biopsies were obtained from alopecia areata patients. PBMCs were stained for CD3, CD4 and CD8, and CD4+ and CD8+ T cells were sorted. This clone showed up just a few times. What it recognizes is unknown. Extracted RNA was reverse transcribed into cDNA, the sequencing template. The data were produced by immunoSEQ multiplex PCR, yet TCRdb's version contains in-frame clones alone and is incomplete. This sample yields around 160,000 clones, of which more than 45% are seen a single time; roughly 7.5% belongs to the top ten.

Sequencing was performed on CD4+ T cells sorted from blood. This sequence originates from a human donor with alopecia areata. This rearrangement joins TRBV28 to TRBJ2-1; 8 positions match TRBD2. The CDR3 coding sequence is TGTGCCATAATCAGCGGGAGCTCCTACAATGAGCAGTTCTTC. It codes for CAIISGSSYNEQFF.